A single sample is the source of the 32 T cell receptor beta chains below, sequenced in a study of blood T cell repertoires in COVID-19. Produced via immunoSEQ multiplex PCR; TCRdb's table is partial and in-frame only. Among 190,000 or so clones listed, approximately 85% were seen once. The sample taken for sequencing was peripheral blood. Receptor source: a woman older than 75 with acute or convalescent COVID-19.

This chain links TRBV7-2 with TRBJ1-1; D possibly corresponds to TRBD1 (5 bases). The CDR3 has 12 residues. Germline V gene data show CDR1 as SGHTA and CDR2 as FQGNSA. Between the trimmed V and J ends, which lost 5 bases and 11 bases, there was a span of 15 bases. The CDR3 DNA reads TGTGCCAGCAGCCGTAACAGGTATCTGGCTTTCTTT. This translates into CASSRNRYLAFF.

By sample fraction, this clone is medium-sized. The rearrangement joins TRBV18 to TRBJ1-1, with D possibly matching TRBD1 (6 bases). The CDR3 runs to 16 residues. CDR1 is KGHSH and CDR2 is LQKENI in the germline V gene. V was clipped by 3 bases and J by 0 bases, with 14 bases between them. Here the CDR3 reads CASSPRQASMNTEAFF. In DNA form, the CDR3 reads TGTGCCAGCTCACCCCGACAGGCCTCCATGAACACTGAAGCTTTCTTT.

The chain has TRBV7-2 and TRBJ2-1, with TRBD2 matching 7 bases. V dropped 1 base and J dropped 4; count of bases not matched to a gene: 4. Germline CDR1 and CDR2: SGHTA and FQGNSA. The CDR3 is made up of 15 amino acids. The CDR3 sequence: CASSLVQGGYNEQFF. Written as DNA, the CDR3 is TGTGCCAGCAGCTTAGTGCAGGGAGGGTACAATGAGCAGTTCTTC. Together with reference TRBV7-2 and TRBJ2-1, the CDR3 gives the full variable domain: GAGVSQSPSNKVTEKGKDVELRCDPISGHTALYWYRQSLGQGLEFLIYFQGNSAPDKSGLPSDRFSAERTGGSVSTLTIQRTQQEDSAVYLCASSLVQGGYNEQFFGPGTRLTVL.

The chain is built from TRBV25-1 and TRBJ1-2; TRBD1 is a possible D gene (5 bases). V lost 4 bases and J lost 8, with 14 bases in between. The CDR3 has 13 amino acids. Germline-derived CDR1 and CDR2 are MGHDK and SYGVNS. The CDR3: CASSGGRANGYTF. For the CDR3, the DNA is TGTGCCAGCAGTGGTGGCAGGGCGAACGGCTACACCTTC.

V is TRBV6-5 and J is TRBJ1-5; 8 nucleotides align to TRBD1. The CDR3 has 13 amino acids. Germline assignment: CDR1 MNHEY and CDR2 SVGAGI. V lost 6 bases to trimming and J lost 4 bases; unmatched junction nucleotides: 2. CDR3 DNA sequence: TGTGCCAGCAGGCGGACAGGGAATCAGCCCCAGCATTTT. Its translation is CASRRTGNQPQHF.

This sequence joins TRBV25-1 and TRBJ1-1; 10 nucleotides agree with TRBD1. V shed 4 bases, J shed 1 base, and the junction held 6 bases outside the gene matches. CDR3 length: 16 amino acids. Germline V gives CDR1 MGHDK, CDR2 SYGVNS. The CDR3 loop reads CASSARQGARNTEAFF. DNA of the CDR3: TGTGCCAGCAGTGCGCGACAGGGGGCGCGGAACACTGAAGCTTTCTTT.

The V gene is TRBV5-4, the J gene TRBJ2-3; tentatively, D is TRBD1 (5 bases). This CDR3 has 13 residues. Trimming removed 4 bases from V and 2 bases from J, with 8 bases in between. CDR1 is SGHNT, CDR2 YYREEE, per germline (reference sequence). CDR3 sequence: CASSVGHTDTQYF. CDR3 DNA: TGTGCCAGCAGCGTGGGGCACACAGATACGCAGTATTTT.

The J gene is TRBJ1-1, the V gene TRBV3-1 (or the pseudogene TRBV3-2); TRBD1 aligns across 8 bases. Per germline, CDR1 LGHDT and CDR2 YNNKEL (reference sequence). The junction had 4 bases not matched to a gene; V was cut back by 5 bases and J by 2 bases. The CDR3 covers 14 residues. The DNA of the CDR3 is TGTGCCAGCAGCTATACAGGGGGTAACACTGAAGCTTTCTTT. Its translation is CASSYTGGNTEAFF.

The J gene is TRBJ1-3, the V gene TRBV7-2; no clear D gene. The germline V gene has CDR1 SGHTA and CDR2 FQGNSA. Between the trimmed V and J ends, which lost 2 bases and 0 bases, there was a span of 11 bases. The CDR3 runs 16 residues. The CDR3 DNA follows: TGTGCCAGCAGCTTAAGGCAGGTCTCCTCTGGAAACACCATATATTTT. The encoded protein is CASSLRQVSSGNTIYF. Full variable domain (rest looked up from reference TRBV7-2 and TRBJ1-3): GAGVSQSPSNKVTEKGKDVELRCDPISGHTALYWYRQSLGQGLEFLIYFQGNSAPDKSGLPSDRFSAERTGGSVSTLTIQRTQQEDSAVYLCASSLRQVSSGNTIYFGEGSWLTVV.

The chain carries TRBV4-1 and TRBJ2-5, with D possibly being TRBD1 (6 bases). The CDR3 contains 15 residues. With 0 bases removed from V and 3 bases from J, the gap between germline ends came to 11 bases. Per the germline V gene, CDR1 is MGHRA and CDR2 is YSYEKL. CDR3 sequence: CASSQDHRAEETQYF. CDR3 nucleotides: TGCGCCAGCAGCCAAGACCACAGGGCGGAAGAGACCCAGTACTTC.

The CDR3: CASRGGLAGASSYNEQFF. CDR3 nucleotide sequence: TGTGCCAGCAGAGGGGGACTAGCGGGCGCAAGCTCCTACAATGAGCAGTTCTTC. The chain recombines TRBV27 with TRBJ2-1; the match to TRBD2 covers 12 bases. CDR1 is MNHEY, CDR2 SMNVEV, per germline (reference sequence). With 6 bases clipped from V and 0 bases from J, the junction kept 9 bases outside the gene matches. The CDR3 is made up of 18 amino acids.

V usage is TRBV19 and J usage is TRBJ1-2; D gene unclear. V lost 2 bases, J lost 4 bases, and 17 bases lay in between. Per germline, CDR1 LNHDA and CDR2 SQIVND (reference sequence). The CDR3 consists of 16 residues. In DNA, the CDR3 is TGTGCCAGTAGTATATCGGGGAGCCCCGGTGGCTATGGCTACACCTTC. This gives the protein CASSISGSPGGYGYTF.

The J gene is TRBJ2-4, the V gene TRBV2, with 8 positions matching TRBD1. This CDR3 is 12 amino acids long. V lost 6 bases to trimming and J lost 5 bases; unmatched junction nucleotides: 0. Germline-derived CDR1 and CDR2 are SNHLY and FYNNEI. The chain's CDR3 is CASRDRENIQYF. As DNA, the CDR3 is TGTGCCAGCAGGGACAGGGAAAACATTCAGTACTTC.

This CDR3 reads CASSRGQGPPETQYF. CDR3 bases: TGTGCCAGCAGCCGGGGACAGGGGCCGCCAGAGACCCAGTACTTC. This chain joins TRBV21-1 and TRBJ2-5; TRBD1 is taken as the D call from the table, unchecked against the DNA. TRBV21-1 is deemed a pseudogene. The CDR3 has 15 residues.

This chain uses TRBV25-1 with TRBJ1-1; D remains ambiguous. Germline V gene lookup returns CDR1 MGHDK and CDR2 SYGVNS. The CDR3 runs 11 residues. V was pared by 6 bases and J by 1 base, with 3 bases between. CDR3: CASRQNTEAFF. In DNA form, the CDR3 reads TGTGCCAGCAGACAGAACACTGAAGCTTTCTTT.

The chain uses TRBV19 and TRBJ1-2; D may be TRBD1 (5 bases). The V end was cut by 3 bases, the J end by 3 bases, with 8 bases between. The CDR3 contains 13 residues. Germline CDR1 and CDR2: LNHDA and SQIVND (reference sequence). CDR3 bases: TGTGCCAGTAGTATGGCAGGGTACTATGGCTACACCTTC. Encoded protein: CASSMAGYYGYTF.

The rearrangement joins TRBV15 to TRBJ2-1; 7 bases map to TRBD2. With 0 bases clipped from V and 7 bases from J, the junction kept 12 bases outside the gene matches. Germline CDR1 reads LNHNV; CDR2 reads YYDKDF (reference sequence). CDR3 size: 17 residues. CDR3 nucleotide sequence: TGTGCCACCAGCAGAGAATCGTCGGGGAGGGCCAGTAATGAGCAGTTCTTC. It codes for CATSRESSGRASNEQFF.

The chain carries TRBV9 and TRBJ2-2, with 8 bases that match TRBD1. The CDR3 has 16 amino acids. Losses at the gene ends were 6 bases for V and 1 base for J; bases not matched to a gene: 8. CDR1 is SGDLS, CDR2 YYNGEE, per germline. The CDR3 nucleotides read TGTGCCAGCAACGAACCCGGGACAGGGAACACCGGGGAGCTGTTTTTT. As protein: CASNEPGTGNTGELFF.

Only one count was recorded for this clone. V gene TRBV5-1 combines with J gene TRBJ1-2; no clear D gene. The CDR3 length is 13 residues. CDR1 and CDR2 (germline): SGHRS, YFSETQ. V lost 4 bases and J lost 8, with 15 bases in between. The CDR3 sequence: CASSPLGGRGYTF. Written as DNA, the CDR3 is TGCGCCAGCAGCCCCTTGGGAGGGAGAGGCTACACCTTC.

The CDR3 is CASIGGRFAYEQYF. The CDR3 coding sequence is TGTGCCAGCATTGGCGGGAGGTTTGCCTACGAGCAGTACTTC. V usage is TRBV2 and J usage is TRBJ2-7; TRBD2 matches 8 bases. Looked up from germline, CDR1 is SNHLY and CDR2 is FYNNEI. The CDR3 sequence is 14 residues long. Trimming cost V 7 bases and J 2 bases; bases outside gene matches: 7. The whole variable domain, remainder taken from reference TRBV2 and TRBJ2-7, is EPEVTQTPSHQVTQMGQEVILRCVPISNHLYFYWYRQILGQKVEFLVSFYNNEISEKSEIFDDQFSVERPDGSNFTLKIRSTKLEDSAMYFCASIGGRFAYEQYFGPGTRLTVT.

This chain uses TRBV4-3 with TRBJ2-1, with a weak D call TRBD2 (7 bases). Germline-derived CDR1 and CDR2 are LGHNA and YSLEER. There are 16 residues in the CDR3. V was cut by 1 base and J by 0 bases, with 10 bases left in between. The CDR3 loop reads CASSQGGGVSYNEQFF. The DNA of the CDR3 is TGCGCCAGCAGCCAAGGAGGGGGGGTCTCCTACAATGAGCAGTTCTTC.

The rearrangement links TRBV19 to TRBJ2-1, with D possibly being TRBD1 (5 bases). CDR1 and CDR2 from the germline V gene are LNHDA and SQIVND (reference sequence). Trimming removed 6 bases from V and 4 bases from J, with 16 bases in between. The CDR3 totals 15 residues. In DNA form, the CDR3 reads TGTGCCAGTAGCCCTGGGGCCGCCAGGTACAATGAGCAGTTCTTC. Translation gives CASSPGAARYNEQFF.

The chain has TRBV14 and TRBJ2-7, with TRBD2 matching over 9 bases. The CDR3 contains 13 residues. The J segment lost 13 bases and the V segment lost 0 bases, leaving 7 bases of the junction unmatched. Germline V gene sequence: CDR1 SGHDN, CDR2 FVKESK. Here the CDR3 DNA reads TGTGCCAGCAGCCAAGAGATCGGCGGGAGGGCCTACTTC. Protein: CASSQEIGGRAYF.

CDR3: CASSWGHGNTEAFF. CDR3 DNA sequence: TGTGCCAGCAGCTGGGGGCACGGCAACACTGAAGCTTTCTTT. The chain has TRBV5-6 and TRBJ1-1, with D tentatively TRBD1 (6 bases). The CDR3 extends over 14 amino acids. V lost 3 bases to trimming and J lost 2 bases, with 11 bases between them. Germline loops: CDR1 SGHDT, CDR2 YYEEEE.

The genes are TRBV9 and TRBJ1-1, with 7 bases aligning to TRBD1. V was clipped by 4 bases and J by 4 bases; unmatched bases: 10. The length of the CDR3 is 15 residues. The germline CDR1 and CDR2 sequences are SGDLS and YYNGEE. CDR3 nucleotide sequence: TGTGCCAGCAGCAAATCAGGGGGATTGGGCACTGAAGCTTTCTTT. Translated, it gives CASSKSGGLGTEAFF.

Points on this clone: The same CDR3 is also encoded by other DNA sequences in this sample. The chain is built from TRBV9 and TRBJ2-7; 8 nucleotides match TRBD1. V dropped 0 bases and J dropped 1; count of bases not matched to a gene: 3. CDR3 length: 15 residues. Germline lookup yields CDR1 SGDLS and CDR2 YYNGEE. The chain's CDR3 is CASSVEGQGSYEQYF. The CDR3 nucleotides read TGTGCCAGCAGCGTAGAAGGACAGGGATCCTACGAGCAGTACTTC.

In its sample, this clone was seen once. In DNA form, the CDR3 reads TGTGCCAGCAGCTTTCAGGGGGACCCTCTTGAAGCTTTCTTT. Translating gives CASSFQGDPLEAFF. The rearrangement joins TRBV11-2 to TRBJ1-1; 7 nucleotides match TRBD1. CDR3 length equals 14 residues. V gave up 3 bases and J gave up 7 bases; unmatched junction bases: 8. Germline CDR1 is SGHAT and CDR2 is FQNNGV.

In this sample, this clone turned up once. This CDR3 reads CASSAVVRGLGANVLTF. The DNA of the CDR3 is TGTGCCAGCAGTGCCGTCGTTCGGGGTTTAGGGGCCAACGTCCTGACTTTC. J is TRBJ2-6 and V is TRBV6-4; tentatively, D is TRBD2 (5 bases). This CDR3 spans 17 amino acids. V lost 4 bases to trimming and J lost 4 bases, with 17 bases between them. Germline-derived CDR1 and CDR2 are MRHNA and SNTAGT.

V usage is TRBV6-5 and J usage is TRBJ2-2; a weak D match, TRBD2 (5 bases). Trimming pared 6 bases from V and 6 bases from J, leaving 8 bases between. The CDR3 consists of 12 residues. Germline-derived CDR1 and CDR2 are MNHEY and SVGAGI. The CDR3: CASRRGSGELFF. CDR3 DNA sequence: TGTGCCAGCAGACGGGGTTCCGGGGAGCTGTTTTTT.

The chain links TRBV5-4 to TRBJ2-5; D call uncertain. The CDR3 length is 14 residues. Germline CDR1 is SGHNT and CDR2 is YYREEE (reference sequence). The germline V and J ends were trimmed by 1 base and 5 bases, with 12 bases remaining between them. CDR3 nucleotide sequence: TGTGCCAGCAGCTTGACCAAAACCAGGGAGACCCAGTACTTC. It yields the protein CASSLTKTRETQYF.

This sequence joins TRBV11-2 and TRBJ1-6, with 8 bases aligning to TRBD1. The V and J ends lost 2 bases and 10 bases, in that order; junction bases with no gene match: 7. This CDR3 is built from 15 residues. Germline-derived CDR1 and CDR2 are SGHAT and FQNNGV. The CDR3, as DNA: TGTGCCAGCAGCTTAAGAGGACAGGGCAGATCACCCCTCCACTTT. As protein: CASSLRGQGRSPLHF.

This chain joins TRBV11-2 and TRBJ1-4; D may be TRBD1 (6 bases). Per the germline V gene, CDR1 is SGHAT and CDR2 is FQNNGV. This CDR3 is built from 15 residues. Trimming removed 2 bases at V and 5 bases at J, with 12 bases between. CDR3 loop: CASSLSGQQNEKLFF. The CDR3 region has the DNA TGTGCCAGCAGCTTAAGTGGACAGCAAAATGAAAAACTGTTTTTT.